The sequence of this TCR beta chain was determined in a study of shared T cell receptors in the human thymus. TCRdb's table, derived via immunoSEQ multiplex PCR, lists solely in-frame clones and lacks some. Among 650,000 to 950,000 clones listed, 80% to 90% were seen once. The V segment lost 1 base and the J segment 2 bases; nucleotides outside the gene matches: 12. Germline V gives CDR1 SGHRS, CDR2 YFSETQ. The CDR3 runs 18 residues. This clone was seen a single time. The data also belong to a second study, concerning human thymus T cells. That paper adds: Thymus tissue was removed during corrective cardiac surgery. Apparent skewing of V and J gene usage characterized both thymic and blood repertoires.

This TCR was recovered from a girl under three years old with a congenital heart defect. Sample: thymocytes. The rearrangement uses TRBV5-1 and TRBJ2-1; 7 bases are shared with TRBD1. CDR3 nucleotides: TGCGCCAGCAGCTTGCTCCGACAGGGACCTTCTACCTACAATGAGCAGTTCTTC. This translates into CASSLLRQGPSTYNEQFF. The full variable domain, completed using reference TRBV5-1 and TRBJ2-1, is KAGVTQTPRYLIKTRGQQVTLSCSPISGHRSVSWYQQTPGQGLQFLFEYFSETQRNKGNFPGRFSGRQFSNSRSEMNVSTLELGDSALYLCASSLLRQGPSTYNEQFFGPGTRLTVL.